The 17 T cell receptor beta chains reported below all come from one sample, sequenced in a study of blood T cell repertoires in COVID-19. Profiling relied on immunoSEQ multiplex PCR, and the TCRdb table lists in-frame clones only, not all of them. The sample holds about 180,000 clones, roughly nine tenths seen once. The sequencing input was peripheral blood. These receptors were taken from a man aged 18 to 29 who had recovered from COVID-19.

The CDR3 region is CASNPPGQGALGYTF. The CDR3 DNA reads as TGTGCCAGCAACCCACCGGGACAGGGGGCGCTTGGCTACACCTTC. The gene calls are TRBV6-2 or TRBV6-3 and TRBJ1-2; 12 positions agree with TRBD1. CDR3 length: 15 residues. Looked up from germline, CDR1 is MNHEY and CDR2 is SVGEGT. Losses at the gene ends were 7 bases for V and 7 bases for J; bases not matched to a gene: 10.

The V gene is TRBV5-1, the J gene TRBJ2-1; TRBD1 matches 12 bases. The V gene's germline CDR1 is SGHRS and CDR2 YFSETQ. The CDR3 totals 15 residues. V dropped 6 bases and J dropped 10; count of bases not matched to a gene: 11. CDR3 sequence reads: CASTSGTGGFEEQFF. In DNA form, the CDR3 reads TGCGCCAGCACCTCCGGGACAGGGGGCTTTGAGGAGCAGTTCTTC.

The chain joins TRBV3-1 (or the pseudogene TRBV3-2) to TRBJ2-3; D is ambiguous. The germline V gene encodes CDR1 LGHDT and CDR2 YNNKEL (reference sequence). This CDR3 is 13 amino acids long. V was clipped by 2 bases and J by 3 bases, with 6 bases between them. Here the CDR3 DNA reads TGTGCCAGCAGCCAATCTAGGACAGATACGCAGTATTTT. The encoded protein is CASSQSRTDTQYF.

Only a few counts were recorded for this clone. The chain combines TRBV27 with TRBJ1-6, with 7 positions matching TRBD1. The CDR3 is 15 amino acids. V trimming: 3 bases; J trimming: 7 bases; junction bases outside the gene matches: 6. CDR1 MNHEY and CDR2 SMNVEV come from the germline V gene (reference sequence). Here the CDR3 reads CASSFGQDGNSPLHF. DNA for the CDR3: TGTGCCAGCAGTTTCGGACAGGACGGGAATTCACCCCTCCACTTT.

The chain couples TRBV5-6 to TRBJ2-6; the D is unclear. Germline V gene data show CDR1 as SGHDT and CDR2 as YYEEEE. V lost 4 bases, J lost 4 bases, and 6 bases lay in between. The CDR3 has 13 residues. For the CDR3, the DNA is TGTGCCAGCAGCCCCGTCGGGGCCAACGTCCTGACTTTC. Protein sequence: CASSPVGANVLTF.

As for this clone: Other DNA sequences in this sample translate to the same CDR3. V gene TRBV19 combines with J gene TRBJ1-1; D unclear. Germline values: CDR1 LNHDA, CDR2 SQIVND (reference sequence). V was shortened by 1 base and J by 1 base, with 4 bases between the two germline ends. CDR3 size: 13 residues. The CDR3 reads CASSIGRNTEAFF. Here the CDR3 DNA reads TGTGCCAGTAGTATAGGGAGGAACACTGAAGCTTTCTTT.

CDR3 in amino acids: CASSVNLEQFF. The CDR3, as DNA: TGTGCCAGCAGTGTGAACTTGGAGCAGTTCTTC. The chain joins TRBV2 to TRBJ2-1; D not resolved. Per germline, CDR1 SNHLY and CDR2 FYNNEI. The CDR3 loop spans 11 amino acids. With 4 bases removed from V and 10 bases from J, the gap between germline ends came to 8 bases.

The V and J genes are TRBV5-6 and TRBJ2-1; D ambiguous. Deletions cut 2 bases from V and 0 bases from J, with 15 bases between. Germline lookup yields CDR1 SGHDT and CDR2 YYEEEE. This CDR3 is built from 17 residues. CDR3 bases: TGTGCCAGCAGCTTCCGCGGATCTAATCCCTCCTACAATGAGCAGTTCTTC. Its translation: CASSFRGSNPSYNEQFF.

In DNA form, the CDR3 reads TGCGCCAGCAGCCAACACTACAGGGAAGCGGGAGCGGGGGAGCAGTTCTTC. Amino acids: CASSQHYREAGAGEQFF. This chain connects TRBV4-3 to TRBJ2-1, with TRBD2 identical over 8 bases. Germline values: CDR1 LGHNA, CDR2 YSLEER. The CDR3 loop spans 17 amino acids. J gave up 10 bases and V 2 bases, and 16 bases lay outside the gene matches.

This clone was counted a few times. The J gene is TRBJ1-5, the V gene TRBV4-1; weak D call: TRBD1 (5 bases). Germline V lookup: CDR1 MGHRA, CDR2 YSYEKL. V lost 6 bases, J lost 4 bases, and 16 bases lay in between. This CDR3 comprises 15 residues. In DNA form, the CDR3 reads TGCGCCAGCAGTGAAAGAGACAGTCTTAATCAGCCCCAGCATTTT. Protein: CASSERDSLNQPQHF.

The chain has TRBV10-2 and TRBJ1-1; TRBD1 aligns across 10 bases. J lost 3 bases, V lost 2 bases, and 6 bases had no gene match. Germline CDR1 is WSHSY and CDR2 is SAAADI. The CDR3 loop spans 16 amino acids. This CDR3 reads CASSEPGQGSDTEAFF. The CDR3 DNA is TGCGCCAGCAGTGAGCCGGGACAGGGGAGTGACACTGAAGCTTTCTTT.

The chain joins TRBV27 to TRBJ1-1; TRBD1 agrees at 11 bases. Germline values: CDR1 MNHEY, CDR2 SMNVEV (reference sequence). The junction had 8 bases not matched to a gene; V was cut back by 5 bases and J by 3 bases. The CDR3 has 16 residues. The CDR3 nucleotides read TGTGCCAGCAGTCTATGGACAGGGGGCCGGTACACTGAAGCTTTCTTT. This codes for CASSLWTGGRYTEAFF.

This chain links TRBV24-1 with TRBJ2-1, with D maybe TRBD2 (6 bases). Per germline, CDR1 KGHDR and CDR2 SFDVKD. The CDR3 spans 16 residues. V lost 5 bases, J lost 3 bases, and 16 bases lay in between. This CDR3 reads CATSGRAGKDYNEQFF. The CDR3 DNA follows: TGTGCCACCAGTGGGCGGGCGGGGAAGGACTACAATGAGCAGTTCTTC.

The chain has TRBV11-2 and TRBJ1-1, with D possibly matching TRBD1 (6 bases). Germline CDR1 reads SGHAT; CDR2 reads FQNNGV. The CDR3 is 14 amino acids. V lost 2 bases, J lost 7 bases, and 14 bases lay in between. Here the CDR3 DNA reads TGTGCCAGCAGCTTAAACGCAGGGGTGAGTGAAGCTTTCTTT. Amino acids: CASSLNAGVSEAFF.

V and J are TRBV3-1 (or the pseudogene TRBV3-2) and TRBJ1-1; D not certain. This CDR3 has 13 amino acids. Trimming shortened V by 5 bases and J by 6 bases, and 13 bases separated the two germline ends. CDR1 is LGHDT, CDR2 YNNKEL, per germline (reference sequence). The CDR3 coding sequence is TGTGCCAGCAGCAAGACCCCCCAGGCTGAAGCTTTCTTT. Amino acid sequence: CASSKTPQAEAFF.

CDR3 DNA sequence: TGTGCCAGCAGCTTAGTGGACAGAAGCTACGAGCAGTACTTC. Translating it yields CASSLVDRSYEQYF. The chain is built from TRBV5-6 and TRBJ2-7, with D perhaps matching TRBD1 (6 bases). Trimming pared 2 bases from V and 3 bases from J, leaving 12 bases between. The germline V gene has CDR1 SGHDT and CDR2 YYEEEE. The CDR3 totals 14 residues.

The CDR3 DNA reads as TGTGCCAGCAGTGAAACGAGGGATCAGCCCCAGCATTTT. The encoded protein is CASSETRDQPQHF. V and J are TRBV6-1 and TRBJ1-5, with D hard to call. Between the trimmed V and J ends, which lost 2 bases and 5 bases, there was a span of 7 bases. Germline V gives CDR1 MNHNS, CDR2 SASEGT. The CDR3 spans 13 residues.